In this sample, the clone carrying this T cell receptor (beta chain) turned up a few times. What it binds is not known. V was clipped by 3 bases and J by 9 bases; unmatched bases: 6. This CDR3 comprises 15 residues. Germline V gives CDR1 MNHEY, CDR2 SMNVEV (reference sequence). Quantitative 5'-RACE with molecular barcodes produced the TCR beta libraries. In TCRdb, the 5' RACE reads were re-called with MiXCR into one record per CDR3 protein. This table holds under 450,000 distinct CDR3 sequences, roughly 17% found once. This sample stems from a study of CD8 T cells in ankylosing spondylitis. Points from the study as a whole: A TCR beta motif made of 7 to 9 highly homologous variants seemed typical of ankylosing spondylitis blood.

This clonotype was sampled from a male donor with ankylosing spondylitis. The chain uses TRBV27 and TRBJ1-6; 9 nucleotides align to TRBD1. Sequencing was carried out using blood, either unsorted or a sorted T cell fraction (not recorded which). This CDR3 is CASSLVGTGRSPLHF. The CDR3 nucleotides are TGTGCCAGCAGTTTGGTTGGGACAGGGCGTTCACCCCTCCACTTT.